This entry features one T cell receptor (beta chain) sequence. The source of the sample is a study of blood T cells in healthy people across ages. Staff drew 8 to 10 milliliters of peripheral blood from each donor. Looked up from germline, CDR1 is DFQATT and CDR2 is SNEGSKA (reference sequence). The ends lost 5 bases at V and 1 base at J; junction bases unmatched: 11. The CDR3 extends over 17 amino acids. A sample-barcoded 5' primer and a J-beta primer mix were used in a second PCR of roughly 6 to 11 cycles. TCRdb recomputed calls from the 5' RACE reads with MiXCR, one row per CDR3 protein. The repertoire holds some 1.4 million distinct CDR3 sequences, with around 39% as singletons.

Source material: blood. This clonotype was obtained from a woman younger than 30 in good health. The genes are TRBV20-1 and TRBJ2-3; TRBD2 aligns across 11 bases. The CDR3 DNA sequence: TGCAGTGCTGGGACTAGCGGATATGAAGCCCGCACAGATACGCAGTATTTT. It is translated as CSAGTSGYEARTDTQYF.